A single TCR beta chain is shown here with its context. The sample holds many counts of this clonotype. What this receptor recognizes is not known. Qualities for individual bases were not recorded, and no much larger clone is one base off. Library creation used PCR. The sample was run on an Illumina HiSeq 2500. TCR libraries were prepared with molecular barcoding, using unique molecular identifiers to normalize TCRbeta repertoire quantification. TCRdb cleaned the public reads at Q25 with fastp, built clones with MiXCR and kept in-frame beta chains. Here each entry gathers all rows of one CDR3 protein and keeps the most common genes and DNA. This sample gives about 830,000 distinct CDR3 sequences in total; less than 20% of them show up just once. Of the sample, about 4.6% is held by the ten largest clones. This sample is part of a study of T-cell reconstitution after alpha-beta-depleted transplantation in children (dated by TCRdb to the mid-2010s). Regarding the complete study: Using TCR repertoire profiling, the study quantitatively followed how T-cell immune reconstitution unfolded in children after TCRalphabeta/CD19-depleted allogeneic hematopoietic cell transplantation. What the work shows at the level of the full study, not this receptor alone: About two months after transplant, the apparently early recovery of alphabetaT-cell counts reportedly depended on just several hundred clones that had expanded rapidly and came from non-depleted graft cells. The frequencies of hyperexpanded clones fell over the following months, and after one year, T-cell counts and TCRbeta diversity were mostly attributed to newly produced T cells. In some patients, the high TCRbeta diversity seen at day 60 was put down to recipient T cells and intrathymic progenitors that had survived conditioning.

In the paper's terms, the treatment or condition label means: allogeneic hematopoietic cell transplantation with graft depleted of TCRalphabeta T cells and CD19 B cells. The transplant recipients were children given TCRalphabeta/CD19-depleted allogeneic hematopoietic cell grafts. Reading the germline V gene (reference sequence) gives CDR1 SEHNR and CDR2 FQNEAQ. The junction shows trimming of 5 bases on V and 2 bases on J, plus 13 bases between the germline ends. The CDR3, from cysteine to phenylalanine, totals 15 residues. Of the read, only the CDR3 DNA is kept; its 45 bases are in frame from base 1.

The sequenced sample was PBMCs, mostly from graft donor cells, obtained 360 days after TCRalphabeta/CD19-depleted stem cell transplant. Rearrangement joined TRBV7-9 to TRBJ2-1; no D gene can be assigned with confidence. The clonotype was recovered from a male patient aged 10 to 17 who had a stem cell transplant for acute lymphoblastic leukemia, so the T cells may come from the graft donor. The CDR3 protein is CASSPDVGPYNEQFF. In nucleotides, the sequence is TGTGCCAGCAGCCCCGACGTCGGCCCCTACAATGAGCAGTTCTTC.